This T cell receptor beta chain comes out of a study of neoadjuvant anti-PD-1 for oral cavity cancer. Study-wide results and caveats: Higher pretreatment Treg/Th17 ratios tracked higher pretreatment blood clonality.

Assay: immunoSEQ multiplex PCR; the TCRdb copy retains only in-frame clones and omits some. The sample yields about 72,000 clones, 65% to 85% seen once. Comments on this clone: Its antigen remains unknown.

Germline V gene data show CDR1 as MGHRA and CDR2 as YSYEKL. This CDR3 region has 16 residues. The germline V and J ends were trimmed by 4 bases and 0 bases, with 16 bases remaining between them. These newly diagnosed stage II-IVA oral cavity squamous cell carcinoma patients had no prior systemic or radiation treatment. The chain links TRBV4-1 to TRBJ2-7; possibly TRBD1 for D (5 bases). The material was PBMCs, obtained before nivolumab (anti-PD-1) treatment. The receptor comes from a person aged 40 to 85 with oral cavity squamous cell carcinoma. CDR3 sequence (DNA): TGCGCCAGCAGCCCAGAAGGGGATGCGAGCTCCTACGAGCAGTACTTC. It codes for CASSPEGDASSYEQYF.